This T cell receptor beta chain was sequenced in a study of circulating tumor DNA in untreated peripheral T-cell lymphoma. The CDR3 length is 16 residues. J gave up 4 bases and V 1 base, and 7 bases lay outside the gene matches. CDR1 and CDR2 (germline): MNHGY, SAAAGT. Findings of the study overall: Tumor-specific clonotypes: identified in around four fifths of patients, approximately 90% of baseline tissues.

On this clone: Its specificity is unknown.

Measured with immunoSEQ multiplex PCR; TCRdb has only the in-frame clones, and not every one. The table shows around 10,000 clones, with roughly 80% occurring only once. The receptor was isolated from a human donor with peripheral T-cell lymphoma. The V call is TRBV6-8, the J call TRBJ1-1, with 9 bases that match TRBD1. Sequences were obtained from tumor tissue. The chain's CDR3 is CASSYYHRGLTTEAFF. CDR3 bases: TGTGCCAGCAGTTACTATCACAGGGGGCTGACCACTGAAGCTTTCTTT.